The rows below give T cell receptor beta chains drawn from one sample of a study of blood T cell repertoires in COVID-19. Profiled with immunoSEQ multiplex PCR; TCRdb holds only in-frame clones, not every one. The sample includes roughly 100,000 clones, less than 85% of them seen just once. Specimen: peripheral blood. The receptors originated from a man between 65 and 85 years old with active or convalescent COVID-19. The CDR3 runs from the conserved cysteine through the conserved F or W. A D gene is named only where the DNA matches it firmly. Rows may omit the clone size; those that give it use once, few, many or a size class.

abundance: -; v_gene: TRBV18; j_gene: TRBJ1-5; d_gene: TRBD1; CDR3nt: TGTGCCAGCTCACCCGGGCCGGGACAGGGACATAGCAATCAGCCCCAGCATTTT; CDR3aa: CASSPGPGQGHSNQPQHF
abundance: -; v_gene: TRBV2; j_gene: TRBJ1-6; d_gene: -; CDR3nt: TGTGCCAGCAGTGAGAGGAGCTCCTATAATTCACCCCTCCACTTT; CDR3aa: CASSERSSYNSPLHF
abundance: few; v_gene: TRBV7-9; j_gene: TRBJ1-6; d_gene: TRBD1; CDR3nt: TGTGCCAGCAGCTTCCAGGGGGCCAATTCACCCCTCCACTTT; CDR3aa: CASSFQGANSPLHF
abundance: medium-sized; v_gene: TRBV4-1; j_gene: TRBJ1-5; d_gene: -; CDR3nt: TGCGCCAGCAGCCAAGACAGCGGGGACGGTAGCAATCAGCCCCAGCATTTT; CDR3aa: CASSQDSGDGSNQPQHF
abundance: -; v_gene: TRBV5-1; j_gene: TRBJ2-2; d_gene: TRBD2; CDR3nt: TGCGCCAGCAGCTCATCAGGGGCGCCTAGCGGGATGTTCACCGGGGAGCTGTTTTTT; CDR3aa: CASSSSGAPSGMFTGELFF
abundance: -; v_gene: TRBV6-5; j_gene: TRBJ2-4; d_gene: TRBD1; CDR3nt: TGTGCCAGCGGAGGACAGGGGGCGACCAAAAACATTCAGTACTTC; CDR3aa: CASGGQGATKNIQYF
abundance: -; v_gene: TRBV6-6; j_gene: TRBJ1-6; d_gene: TRBD1; CDR3nt: TGTGCCAGCAGTCTTCTTATTACCACAGGGGGGAATTCACCCCTCCACTTT; CDR3aa: CASSLLITTGGNSPLHF
abundance: -; v_gene: TRBV15; j_gene: TRBJ2-1; d_gene: TRBD1; CDR3nt: TGTGCCACCAGCAGAGGACAGGGGCGGGACAATGAGCAGTTCTTC; CDR3aa: CATSRGQGRDNEQFF
abundance: -; v_gene: TRBV16; j_gene: TRBJ2-7; d_gene: -; CDR3nt: TGTGCCAGCAGCTTAGGGATGGAGGGGAGCGAGCAGTACTTC; CDR3aa: CASSLGMEGSEQYF
abundance: few; v_gene: TRBV6-5; j_gene: TRBJ1-2; d_gene: -; CDR3nt: TGTGCCAGCAGTTCTTCAGGGGCCTATGGCTACACCTTC; CDR3aa: CASSSSGAYGYTF
abundance: -; v_gene: TRBV5-1; j_gene: TRBJ2-1; d_gene: TRBD1; CDR3nt: TGCGCCAGCAGCCATCCCGGTCGGGGACAGGGTAGCTCCTACAATGAGCAGTTCTTC; CDR3aa: CASSHPGRGQGSSYNEQFF
abundance: -; v_gene: TRBV20-1; j_gene: TRBJ1-2; d_gene: TRBD1; CDR3nt: TGCAGTGCTAATACAGGGGATGGCTACACCTTC; CDR3aa: CSANTGDGYTF
abundance: -; v_gene: TRBV14; j_gene: TRBJ2-7; d_gene: TRBD2; CDR3nt: TGTGCCAGCAGCCAAGATAAGACGAGCGGGAGCTCCTACGAGCAGTACTTC; CDR3aa: CASSQDKTSGSSYEQYF
abundance: -; v_gene: TRBV11-2; j_gene: TRBJ1-3; d_gene: TRBD1; CDR3nt: TGTGCCAGCAGCTCACTAGACAGGGCTGGAAACACCATATATTTT; CDR3aa: CASSSLDRAGNTIYF
abundance: -; v_gene: TRBV19; j_gene: TRBJ2-2; d_gene: -; CDR3nt: TGTGCCAGTAGTTGGCAGGGGGGCACCGGGGAGCTGTTTTTT; CDR3aa: CASSWQGGTGELFF
abundance: -; v_gene: TRBV5-8; j_gene: TRBJ1-1; d_gene: -; CDR3nt: TGTGCCAGCAGCACCAACAGGAACACTGAAGCTTTCTTT; CDR3aa: CASSTNRNTEAFF
abundance: few; v_gene: TRBV9; j_gene: TRBJ1-1; d_gene: -; CDR3nt: TGTGCCAGCAGCGTAGTCAGGTCTCCTGAAGCTTTCTTT; CDR3aa: CASSVVRSPEAFF
abundance: -; v_gene: TRBV14; j_gene: TRBJ2-3; d_gene: TRBD2; CDR3nt: TGTGCCAGCAGCTCTCTGGGGGGGGAAAGGATCACAGATACGCAGTATTTT; CDR3aa: CASSSLGGERITDTQYF
abundance: -; v_gene: TRBV10-3; j_gene: TRBJ1-2; d_gene: TRBD1; CDR3nt: TGTGCCATCAGTTCTCAAGGGGGCGCCTATGGCTACACCTTC; CDR3aa: CAISSQGGAYGYTF
abundance: -; v_gene: TRBV6-1; j_gene: TRBJ1-1; d_gene: TRBD1; CDR3nt: TGTGCCAGCAGTGAGTACAGGGGGGGGACTGAAGCTTTCTTT; CDR3aa: CASSEYRGGTEAFF
abundance: -; v_gene: TRBV5-1; j_gene: TRBJ2-5; d_gene: -; CDR3nt: TGCGCCAGCAGCTTGGCGGGGGAGACCCAGTACTTC; CDR3aa: CASSLAGETQYF
abundance: -; v_gene: TRBV5-4; j_gene: TRBJ1-4; d_gene: TRBD1; CDR3nt: TGTGCCAGCAGCCCACAACAGGGGTTTAATGAAAAACTGTTTTTT; CDR3aa: CASSPQQGFNEKLFF
abundance: -; v_gene: TRBV7-2; j_gene: TRBJ2-6; d_gene: -; CDR3nt: TGTGCCAGCAGCCTTAGGAGTCGTGCAGCCACAGGGGCCAACGTCCTGACTTTC; CDR3aa: CASSLRSRAATGANVLTF
abundance: -; v_gene: TRBV11-3; j_gene: TRBJ2-1; d_gene: TRBD1; CDR3nt: TGTGCCAGCAGCCCGACAAATCAGGGGGCCGAGCAGTTCTTC; CDR3aa: CASSPTNQGAEQFF
abundance: -; v_gene: TRBV5-1; j_gene: TRBJ2-2; d_gene: TRBD1; CDR3nt: TGCGCCAGCAGCTTGGTGGGACAGTGGGGAACCGGGGAGCTGTTTTTT; CDR3aa: CASSLVGQWGTGELFF
abundance: -; v_gene: TRBV3-1/TRBV3-2; j_gene: TRBJ2-7; d_gene: TRBD2; CDR3nt: TGTGCCAGCAGCCGGGGGACTAGCGGGGTTTATGAGCAGTACTTC; CDR3aa: CASSRGTSGVYEQYF
abundance: -; v_gene: TRBV19; j_gene: TRBJ2-1; d_gene: -; CDR3nt: TGTGCCAGTAGTATAGAGGGAGCGGTCAGCTCCTACAATGAGCAGTTCTTC; CDR3aa: CASSIEGAVSSYNEQFF
abundance: -; v_gene: TRBV30; j_gene: TRBJ1-6; d_gene: -; CDR3nt: TGTGCCTGGAGTAAGAGCTCCTATAATTCACCCCTCCACTTT; CDR3aa: CAWSKSSYNSPLHF
abundance: -; v_gene: TRBV5-6; j_gene: TRBJ2-5; d_gene: -; CDR3nt: TGTGCCAGCAGCTTGGGGGGAGGCGGGGCGGAGACCCAGTACTTC; CDR3aa: CASSLGGGGAETQYF
abundance: -; v_gene: TRBV6-5; j_gene: TRBJ2-1; d_gene: -; CDR3nt: TGTGCCAGCAGTTACTCCAGCGGACGGGGATACAATGAGCAGTTCTTC; CDR3aa: CASSYSSGRGYNEQFF
abundance: few; v_gene: TRBV28; j_gene: TRBJ1-1; d_gene: -; CDR3nt: TGTGCCAGCACGCAGTGGGCCCAAGGCCGAGCTTTCTTT; CDR3aa: CASTQWAQGRAFF
abundance: few; v_gene: TRBV6-1; j_gene: TRBJ1-1; d_gene: -; CDR3nt: TGTGCCAGCAAGGGGGACACTGAAGCTTTCTTT; CDR3aa: CASKGDTEAFF
abundance: -; v_gene: TRBV28; j_gene: TRBJ2-7; d_gene: TRBD1; CDR3nt: TGTGCCAGCAGTTTATACCGAACAGGGGGCTACGAGCAGTACTTC; CDR3aa: CASSLYRTGGYEQYF
abundance: few; v_gene: TRBV19; j_gene: TRBJ2-6; d_gene: -; CDR3nt: TGTGCCAGTAGGGAAGAGGCTGGGGCCAACGTCCTGACTTTC; CDR3aa: CASREEAGANVLTF
abundance: few; v_gene: TRBV5-6; j_gene: TRBJ1-2; d_gene: -; CDR3nt: TGTGCCAGCAGCTTGGAACAGAACTATGGCTACACCTTC; CDR3aa: CASSLEQNYGYTF
abundance: -; v_gene: TRBV3-1/TRBV3-2; j_gene: TRBJ1-6; d_gene: -; CDR3nt: TGTGCCAGCAGTCCTGACACTAATTCACCCCTCCACTTT; CDR3aa: CASSPDTNSPLHF
abundance: -; v_gene: TRBV5-1; j_gene: TRBJ2-1; d_gene: -; CDR3nt: TGCGCCAGCAGCTTCCCTGGAGGCTCCTACAATGAGCAGTTCTTC; CDR3aa: CASSFPGGSYNEQFF
abundance: -; v_gene: TRBV11-2; j_gene: TRBJ2-7; d_gene: TRBD1; CDR3nt: TGTGCCAGCGGGGTTGACAGGGACCGCTACGAGCAGTACTTC; CDR3aa: CASGVDRDRYEQYF
abundance: few; v_gene: TRBV29-1; j_gene: TRBJ1-1; d_gene: -; CDR3nt: TGCAGCGTTGACTGGGGAGGCACTGAAGCTTTCTTT; CDR3aa: CSVDWGGTEAFF
abundance: few; v_gene: TRBV5-1; j_gene: TRBJ1-6; d_gene: TRBD1; CDR3nt: TGCGCCAGCAGCATCGCAGGGGGTTCAAATTCACCCCTCCACTTT; CDR3aa: CASSIAGGSNSPLHF
abundance: -; v_gene: TRBV2; j_gene: TRBJ2-3; d_gene: TRBD1; CDR3nt: TGTGCCAGCAGCGACGACAGGGGAGGCACAGATACGCAGTATTTT; CDR3aa: CASSDDRGGTDTQYF
abundance: few; v_gene: TRBV6-6; j_gene: TRBJ2-5; d_gene: TRBD2; CDR3nt: TGTGCCAGCAGTTACATCCGGGAGGGCCTGGGGACCCAGTACTTC; CDR3aa: CASSYIREGLGTQYF
abundance: -; v_gene: TRBV5-1; j_gene: TRBJ2-2; d_gene: -; CDR3nt: TGCGCCAGCAGCCCTGGGACAATTGGGGCCGGGGAGCTGTTTTTT; CDR3aa: CASSPGTIGAGELFF
abundance: once; v_gene: TRBV6-6; j_gene: TRBJ2-1; d_gene: TRBD2; CDR3nt: TGTGCCAGCAGTTACACCGGGACTAGGACTTACAATGAGCAGTTCTTC; CDR3aa: CASSYTGTRTYNEQFF
abundance: -; v_gene: TRBV6-1; j_gene: TRBJ1-1; d_gene: -; CDR3nt: TGTGCCAGCAGTGATGGACATTTGAACACTGAAGCTTTCTTT; CDR3aa: CASSDGHLNTEAFF
abundance: -; v_gene: TRBV29-1; j_gene: TRBJ2-5; d_gene: -; CDR3nt: TGCAGCGTTGATGCCGGGGGACTTCAGATCCAAGAGACCCAGTACTTC; CDR3aa: CSVDAGGLQIQETQYF
abundance: -; v_gene: TRBV7-9; j_gene: TRBJ1-1; d_gene: -; CDR3nt: TGTGCCAGCAGCTTTGGAGGGAACACTGAAGCTTTCTTT; CDR3aa: CASSFGGNTEAFF
abundance: -; v_gene: TRBV7-9; j_gene: TRBJ2-7; d_gene: -; CDR3nt: TGTGCCAGCAGCTTAAATGAGGCTGACCCTACTCTCGAGCAGTACTTC; CDR3aa: CASSLNEADPTLEQYF
abundance: many; v_gene: TRBV30; j_gene: TRBJ1-2; d_gene: -; CDR3nt: TGTGCCTGGAGTAAGTGGGGCGAGGGCTACACCTTC; CDR3aa: CAWSKWGEGYTF